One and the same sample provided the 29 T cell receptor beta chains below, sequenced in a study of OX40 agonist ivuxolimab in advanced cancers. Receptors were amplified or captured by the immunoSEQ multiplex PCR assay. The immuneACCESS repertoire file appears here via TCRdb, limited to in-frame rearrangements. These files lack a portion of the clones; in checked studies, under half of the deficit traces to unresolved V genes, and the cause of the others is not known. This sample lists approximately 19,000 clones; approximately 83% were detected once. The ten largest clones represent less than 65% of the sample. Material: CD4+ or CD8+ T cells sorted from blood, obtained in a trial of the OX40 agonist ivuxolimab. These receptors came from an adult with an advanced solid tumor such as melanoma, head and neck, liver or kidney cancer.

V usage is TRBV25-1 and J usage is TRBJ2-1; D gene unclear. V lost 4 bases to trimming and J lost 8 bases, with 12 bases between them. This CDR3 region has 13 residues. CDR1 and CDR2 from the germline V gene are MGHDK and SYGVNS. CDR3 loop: CASSGARVYEQFF. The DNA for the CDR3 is TGTGCCAGCAGTGGGGCCCGTGTGTATGAGCAGTTCTTC.

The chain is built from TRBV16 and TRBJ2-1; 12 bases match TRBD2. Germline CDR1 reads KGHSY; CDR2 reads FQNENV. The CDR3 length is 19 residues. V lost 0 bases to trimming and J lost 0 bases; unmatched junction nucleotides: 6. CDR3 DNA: TGTGCCAGCAGCCAATCGGGGACTAGCGGGTTGAGCTCCTACAATGAGCAGTTCTTC. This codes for CASSQSGTSGLSSYNEQFF.

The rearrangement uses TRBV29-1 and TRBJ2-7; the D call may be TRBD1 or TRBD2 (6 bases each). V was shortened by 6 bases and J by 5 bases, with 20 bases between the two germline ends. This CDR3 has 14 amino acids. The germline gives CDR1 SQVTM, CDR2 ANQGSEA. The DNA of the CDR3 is TGCAGCGTGCAAGGGGGGAGCGGGCTGGACGAGCAGTACTTC. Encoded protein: CSVQGGSGLDEQYF.

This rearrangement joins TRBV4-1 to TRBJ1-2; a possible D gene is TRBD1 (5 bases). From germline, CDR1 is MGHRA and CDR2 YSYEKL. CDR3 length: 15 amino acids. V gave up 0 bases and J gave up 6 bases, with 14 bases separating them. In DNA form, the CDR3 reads TGCGCCAGCAGCCAAGATCTGGGGCAGGGCAATGGCTACACCTTC. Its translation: CASSQDLGQGNGYTF.

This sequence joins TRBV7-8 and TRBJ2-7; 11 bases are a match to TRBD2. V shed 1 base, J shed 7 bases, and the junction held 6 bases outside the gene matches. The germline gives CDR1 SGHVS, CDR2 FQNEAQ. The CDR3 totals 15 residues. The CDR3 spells CASSLGRLAGGEQYF. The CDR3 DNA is TGTGCCAGCAGCTTAGGTCGGCTAGCGGGAGGTGAGCAGTACTTC.

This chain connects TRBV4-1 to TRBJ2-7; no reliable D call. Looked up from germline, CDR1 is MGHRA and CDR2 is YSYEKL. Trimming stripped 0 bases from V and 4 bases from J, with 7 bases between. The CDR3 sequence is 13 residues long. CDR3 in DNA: TGCGCCAGCAGCCAAGACGGCAGGTACGAGCAGTACTTC. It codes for CASSQDGRYEQYF.

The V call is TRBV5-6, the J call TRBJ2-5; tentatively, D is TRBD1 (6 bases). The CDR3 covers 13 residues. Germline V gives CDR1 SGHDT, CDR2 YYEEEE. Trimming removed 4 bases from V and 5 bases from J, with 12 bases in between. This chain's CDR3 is CASSMGADETQYF. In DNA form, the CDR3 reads TGTGCCAGCAGCATGGGGGCTGATGAGACCCAGTACTTC.

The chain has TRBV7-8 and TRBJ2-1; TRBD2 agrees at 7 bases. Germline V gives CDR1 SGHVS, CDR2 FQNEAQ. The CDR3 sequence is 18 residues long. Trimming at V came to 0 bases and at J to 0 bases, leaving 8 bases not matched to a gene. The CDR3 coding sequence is TGTGCCAGCAGCTTAGCCTATACTAGCGTCAGCTCCTACAATGAGCAGTTCTTC. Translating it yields CASSLAYTSVSSYNEQFF.

CDR3 amino acids: CASSQDLGNQPQHF. The CDR3 DNA reads as TGCGCCAGCAGCCAAGATCTGGGAAATCAGCCCCAGCATTTT. This chain joins TRBV4-1 and TRBJ1-5, with D unclear. CDR3 length equals 14 residues. Looked up from germline, CDR1 is MGHRA and CDR2 is YSYEKL. Trimming cost V 0 bases and J 4 bases, with 7 bases left between them.

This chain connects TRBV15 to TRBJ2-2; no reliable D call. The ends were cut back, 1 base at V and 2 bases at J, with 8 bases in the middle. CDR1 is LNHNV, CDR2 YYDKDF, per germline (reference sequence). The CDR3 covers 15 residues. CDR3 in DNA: TGTGCCACCAGCAGAGCCCGCACCAACACCGGGGAGCTGTTTTTT. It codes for CATSRARTNTGELFF. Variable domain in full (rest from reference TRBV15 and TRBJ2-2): DAMVIQNPRYQVTQFGKPVTLSCSQTLNHNVMYWYQQKSSQAPKLLFHYYDKDFNNEADTPDNFQSRRPNTSFCFLDIRSPGLGDTAMYLCATSRARTNTGELFFGEGSRLTVL.

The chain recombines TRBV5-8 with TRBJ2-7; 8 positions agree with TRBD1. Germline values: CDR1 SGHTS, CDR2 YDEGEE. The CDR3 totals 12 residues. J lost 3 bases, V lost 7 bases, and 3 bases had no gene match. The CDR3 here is CASLTGDYEQYF. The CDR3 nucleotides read TGTGCCAGCCTGACAGGGGACTACGAGCAGTACTTC. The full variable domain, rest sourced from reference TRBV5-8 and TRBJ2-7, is EAGVTQSPTHLIKTRGQQATLRCSPISGHTSVYWYQQALGLGLQFLLWYDEGEERNRGNFPPRFSGRQFPNYSSELNVNALELEDSALYLCASLTGDYEQYFGPGTRLTVT.

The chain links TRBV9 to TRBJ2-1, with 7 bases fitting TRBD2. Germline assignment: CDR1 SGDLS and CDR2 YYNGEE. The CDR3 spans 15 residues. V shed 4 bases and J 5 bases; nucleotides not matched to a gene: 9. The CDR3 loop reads CASSSRGLINNEQFF. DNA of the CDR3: TGTGCCAGCAGCTCCCGGGGACTAATTAACAATGAGCAGTTCTTC.

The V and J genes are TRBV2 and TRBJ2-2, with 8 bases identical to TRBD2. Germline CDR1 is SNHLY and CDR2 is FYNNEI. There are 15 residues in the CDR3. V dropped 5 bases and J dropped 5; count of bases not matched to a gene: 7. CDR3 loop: CASSPSGRGTGELFF. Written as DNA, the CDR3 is TGTGCCAGCAGTCCCAGCGGGAGAGGAACCGGGGAGCTGTTTTTT.

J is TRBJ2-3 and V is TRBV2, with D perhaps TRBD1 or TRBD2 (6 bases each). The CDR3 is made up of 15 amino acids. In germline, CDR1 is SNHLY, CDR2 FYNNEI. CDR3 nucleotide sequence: TGTGCAAGCCTCCCCCACGGGGGCCACACAGATACGCAGTATTTT. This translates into CASLPHGGHTDTQYF.

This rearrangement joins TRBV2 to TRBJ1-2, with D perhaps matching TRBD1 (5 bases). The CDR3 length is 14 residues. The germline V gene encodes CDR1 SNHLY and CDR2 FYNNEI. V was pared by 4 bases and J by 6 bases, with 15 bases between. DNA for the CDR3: TGTGCCAGCAGTGGACAGCGTTTAAACGATGGCTACACCTTC. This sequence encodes CASSGQRLNDGYTF.

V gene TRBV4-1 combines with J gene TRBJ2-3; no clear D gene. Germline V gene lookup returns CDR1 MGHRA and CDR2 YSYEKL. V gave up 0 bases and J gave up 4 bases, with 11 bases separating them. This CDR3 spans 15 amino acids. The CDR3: CASSQDKRAADTQYF. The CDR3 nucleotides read TGCGCCAGCAGCCAAGATAAAAGGGCGGCAGATACGCAGTATTTT.

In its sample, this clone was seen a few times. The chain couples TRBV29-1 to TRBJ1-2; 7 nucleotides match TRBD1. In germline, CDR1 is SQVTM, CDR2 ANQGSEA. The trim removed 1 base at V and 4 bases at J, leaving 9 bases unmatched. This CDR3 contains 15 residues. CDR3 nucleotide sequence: TGCAGCGTTGAAGGGAGACAGGGAGTATTCTATGGCTACACCTTC. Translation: CSVEGRQGVFYGYTF. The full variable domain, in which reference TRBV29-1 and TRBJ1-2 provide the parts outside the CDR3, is SAVISQKPSRDICQRGTSLTIQCQVDSQVTMMFWYRQQPGQSLTLIATANQGSEATYESGFVIDKFPISRPNLTFSTLTVSNMSPEDSSIYLCSVEGRQGVFYGYTFGSGTRLTVV.

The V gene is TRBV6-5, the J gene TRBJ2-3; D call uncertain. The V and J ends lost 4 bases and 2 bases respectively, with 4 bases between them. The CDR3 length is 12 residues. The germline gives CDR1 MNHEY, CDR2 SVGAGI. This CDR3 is CASSSDTDTQYF. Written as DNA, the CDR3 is TGTGCCAGCAGTTCTGACACAGATACGCAGTATTTT.

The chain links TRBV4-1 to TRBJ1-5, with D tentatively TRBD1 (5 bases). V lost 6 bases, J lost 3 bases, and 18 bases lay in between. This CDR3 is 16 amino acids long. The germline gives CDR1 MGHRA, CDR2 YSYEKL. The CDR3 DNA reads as TGCGCCAGCAGTAGGCGGGTTGGACAAAACAATCAGCCCCAGCATTTT. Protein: CASSRRVGQNNQPQHF.

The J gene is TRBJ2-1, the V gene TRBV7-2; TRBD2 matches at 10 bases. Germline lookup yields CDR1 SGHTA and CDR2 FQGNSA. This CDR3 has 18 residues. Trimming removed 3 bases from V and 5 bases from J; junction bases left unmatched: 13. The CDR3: CASSLGSSGSIFNNEQFF. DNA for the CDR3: TGTGCCAGCAGCTTGGGGTCTAGCGGGAGTATCTTTAACAATGAGCAGTTCTTC. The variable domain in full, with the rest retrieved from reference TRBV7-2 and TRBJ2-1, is GAGVSQSPSNKVTEKGKDVELRCDPISGHTALYWYRQSLGQGLEFLIYFQGNSAPDKSGLPSDRFSAERTGGSVSTLTIQRTQQEDSAVYLCASSLGSSGSIFNNEQFFGPGTRLTVL.

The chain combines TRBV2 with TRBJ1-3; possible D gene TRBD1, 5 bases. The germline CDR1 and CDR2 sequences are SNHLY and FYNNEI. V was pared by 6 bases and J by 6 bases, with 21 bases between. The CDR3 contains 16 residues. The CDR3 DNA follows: TGTGCCAGCAGGAGGGACTCACAACGCAGGGAAAACACCATATATTTT. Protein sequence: CASRRDSQRRENTIYF. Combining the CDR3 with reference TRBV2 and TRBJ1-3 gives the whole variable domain EPEVTQTPSHQVTQMGQEVILRCVPISNHLYFYWYRQILGQKVEFLVSFYNNEISEKSEIFDDQFSVERPDGSNFTLKIRSTKLEDSAMYFCASRRDSQRRENTIYFGEGSWLTVV.

This CDR3 reads CASSTLESGRQPQHF. The DNA of the CDR3 is TGTGCCAGCAGTACGTTGGAATCGGGGCGGCAGCCCCAGCATTTT. V and J are TRBV28 and TRBJ1-5; D perhaps matches TRBD1 (5 bases). V gave up 5 bases and J gave up 7 bases, with 18 bases separating them. Looked up from germline, CDR1 is MDHEN and CDR2 is SYDVKM. CDR3 length: 15 amino acids.

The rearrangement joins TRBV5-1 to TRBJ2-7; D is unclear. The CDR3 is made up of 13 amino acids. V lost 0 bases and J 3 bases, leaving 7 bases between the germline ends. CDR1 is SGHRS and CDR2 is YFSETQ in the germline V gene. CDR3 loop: CASSLGLDYEQYF. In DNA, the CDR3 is TGCGCCAGCAGCTTGGGACTCGACTACGAGCAGTACTTC.

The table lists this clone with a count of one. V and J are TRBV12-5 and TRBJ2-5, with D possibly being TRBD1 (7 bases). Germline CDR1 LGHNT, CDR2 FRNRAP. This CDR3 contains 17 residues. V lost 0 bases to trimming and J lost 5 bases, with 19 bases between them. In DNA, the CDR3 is TGTGCTAGTGGTTTGGTAACTTTCCAGGGGGGCATTGAGACCCAGTACTTC. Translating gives CASGLVTFQGGIETQYF.

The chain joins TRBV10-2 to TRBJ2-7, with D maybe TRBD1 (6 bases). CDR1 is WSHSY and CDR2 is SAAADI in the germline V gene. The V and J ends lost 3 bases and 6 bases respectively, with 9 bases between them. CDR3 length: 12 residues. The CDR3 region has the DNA TGCGCCAGCAGTGATCGAGGGGGCGAGCAGTACTTC. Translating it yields CASSDRGGEQYF.

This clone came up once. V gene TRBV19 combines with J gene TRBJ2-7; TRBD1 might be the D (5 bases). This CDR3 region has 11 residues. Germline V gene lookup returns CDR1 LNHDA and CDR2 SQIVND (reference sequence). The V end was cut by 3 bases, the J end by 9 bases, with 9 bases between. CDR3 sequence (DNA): TGTGCCAGTAGTATCGACAGATGGCAGTACTTC. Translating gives CASSIDRWQYF.

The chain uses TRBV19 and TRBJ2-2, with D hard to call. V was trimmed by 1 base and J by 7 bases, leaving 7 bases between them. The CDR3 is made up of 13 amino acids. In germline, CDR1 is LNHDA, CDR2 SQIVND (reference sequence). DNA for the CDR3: TGTGCCAGTAGTATAGCGACTTTCGGGGAGCTGTTTTTT. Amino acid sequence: CASSIATFGELFF.

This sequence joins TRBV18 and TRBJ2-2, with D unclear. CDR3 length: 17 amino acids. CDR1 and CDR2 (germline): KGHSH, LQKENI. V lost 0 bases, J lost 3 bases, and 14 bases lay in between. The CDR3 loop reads CASSPPGTQVHTGELFF. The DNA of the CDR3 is TGTGCCAGCTCACCACCGGGCACTCAGGTCCACACCGGGGAGCTGTTTTTT.

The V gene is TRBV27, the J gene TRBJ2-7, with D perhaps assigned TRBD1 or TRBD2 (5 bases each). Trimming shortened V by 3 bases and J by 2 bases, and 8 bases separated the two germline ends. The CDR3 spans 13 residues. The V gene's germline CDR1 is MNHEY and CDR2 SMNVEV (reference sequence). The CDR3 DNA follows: TGTGCCAGCAGTTTCGGGGCCCCCTACGAGCAGTACTTC. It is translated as CASSFGAPYEQYF.